These 4 T cell receptor beta chains came from one sample sequenced in a study of human T cells and chemical hapten exposure. TCRdb re-called the RACE reads through MiXCR, storing one row per CDR3 protein. This table has more than 75,000 distinct CDR3 sequences, over 6.5% appearing once. The time point is: healthy volunteer bleed at 6 weeks. Whole blood that had not been fractionated was the source of extracted total RNA. The sequenced sample was whole blood. These receptors were obtained from a male donor in good health. Some clones in this sample may be carry-over from other donors' samples.

The chain recombines TRBV4-1 with TRBJ2-5; D not certain. V was cut by 1 base and J by 1 base, with 7 bases left in between. The CDR3 extends over 14 amino acids. Germline CDR1 is MGHRA and CDR2 is YSYEKL. CDR3 protein: CASSQGGPQETQYF. The CDR3, as DNA: TGCGCCAGCAGCCAAGGCGGACCCCAAGAGACCCAGTACTTC.

In its sample, this clonotype was seen many times. V usage is TRBV5-1 and J usage is TRBJ2-1; D not certain. The CDR3 consists of 13 residues. Trimming pared 0 bases from V and 5 bases from J, leaving 6 bases between. Germline V gene lookup returns CDR1 SGHRS and CDR2 YFSETQ. CDR3 sequence: CASSLGPDNEQFF. In DNA, the CDR3 is TGCGCCAGCAGCTTGGGACCAGACAATGAGCAGTTCTTC. The entire variable domain, with the rest obtained from reference TRBV5-1 and TRBJ2-1, is as follows: KAGVTQTPRYLIKTRGQQVTLSCSPISGHRSVSWYQQTPGQGLQFLFEYFSETQRNKGNFPGRFSGRQFSNSRSEMNVSTLELGDSALYLCASSLGPDNEQFFGPGTRLTVL.

This clonotype was observed a few times. The rearrangement links TRBV10-3 to TRBJ1-3; unclear D gene. The CDR3 loop spans 13 amino acids. V gave up 0 bases and J gave up 3 bases, with 3 bases separating them. Germline CDR1 is ENHRY and CDR2 is SYGVKD. CDR3 nucleotide sequence: TGTGCCATCAGTGAGTCGAATGGAAACACCATATATTTT. Its translation: CAISESNGNTIYF.

V is TRBV12-3 or TRBV12-4 and J is TRBJ1-5; D is uncertain. Trimming removed 7 bases from V and 4 bases from J, with 11 bases in between. The CDR3 length is 13 residues. CDR3 nucleotide sequence: TGTGCCAGCACCTTAGGAGGAAATCAGCCCCAGCATTTT. Translating gives CASTLGGNQPQHF.